A selection of T cell receptor beta chains follows, all from one sample in a study of early T cells in non-severe SARS-CoV-2 infection. TCRdb re-derived calls from the 5' RACE reads in MiXCR, one entry per CDR3 protein. Of roughly 40,000 distinct CDR3 sequences listed, around 6.3% are singletons. Input material: whole blood. These receptors all come from an adult who was a healthcare worker with PCR-confirmed SARS-CoV-2 infection or an uninfected control (not recorded which). CDR3s include the opening cysteine and the closing phenylalanine or tryptophan. D genes are given only for firm matches. Clone size is given for some rows only: seen once, a few or many times, or a class if the clone is expanded.

many	TRBV18	TRBJ2-1	-	CASSPPSGNEQFF	TGTGCCAGCTCACCACCGAGCGGGAATGAGCAGTTCTTC
few	TRBV20-1	TRBJ2-3	TRBD2	CSAREVRLAGGDTQYF	TGCAGTGCTAGGGAGGTGAGGCTAGCGGGAGGAGATACGCAGTATTTT
many	TRBV12-3/TRBV12-4	TRBJ2-3	TRBD2	CASSNSGRRDTQYF	TGTGCCAGCAGTAATAGCGGGAGAAGAGATACGCAGTATTTT
many	TRBV2	TRBJ2-5	-	CASSVASADQETQYF	TGTGCCAGCAGTGTAGCTAGCGCCGACCAAGAGACCCAGTACTTC
many	TRBV14	TRBJ2-1	-	CASSPMRAVKNEQFF	TGTGCCAGCAGCCCGATGCGGGCAGTTAAAAATGAGCAGTTCTTC
few	TRBV4-3	TRBJ2-7	-	CASSQAETGGYEQYF	TGCGCCAGCAGCCAAGCCGAGACAGGTGGCTACGAGCAGTACTTC
-	TRBV11-2	TRBJ1-4	-	CASSTGTTNEKLFF	TGTGCCAGCAGTACCGGGACGACTAATGAAAAACTGTTTTTT
many	TRBV20-1	TRBJ1-4	TRBD1	CSARITGGRGNEKLFF	TGCAGTGCTAGAATAACAGGGGGTCGTGGTAATGAAAAACTGTTTTTT
few	TRBV12-3/TRBV12-4	TRBJ1-5	-	CASSFSDNQPQHF	TGTGCCAGCAGTTTCTCAGACAATCAGCCCCAGCATTTT
many	TRBV28	TRBJ2-7	TRBD1	CASTLSTDRINEQYF	TGTGCCAGCACCCTAAGCACGGACAGGATAAACGAGCAGTACTTC
few	TRBV12-3/TRBV12-4	TRBJ2-7	-	CASSLGSERSYEQYF	TGTGCCAGCAGTTTGGGTAGTGAACGGTCCTACGAGCAGTACTTC
-	TRBV19	TRBJ1-5	-	CASSSRLQSLAQPQHF	TGTGCCAGTAGCTCCCGACTGCAATCCCTCGCTCAGCCCCAGCATTTT
many	TRBV12-3/TRBV12-4	TRBJ2-2	-	CASSSIQGGWGELFF	TGTGCCAGCAGTTCGATACAGGGAGGATGGGGGGAGCTGTTTTTT
many	TRBV7-9	TRBJ2-3	-	CASSPIDTQYF	TGTGCCAGCAGCCCCATAGATACGCAGTATTTT
few	TRBV11-2	TRBJ2-1	-	CASSLRVSDEQFF	TGTGCCAGCAGCTTGAGGGTCTCGGATGAGCAGTTCTTC
many	TRBV7-8	TRBJ2-2	-	CASRPRGGDTGELFF	TGTGCCAGCCGCCCTAGGGGGGGGGACACCGGGGAGCTGTTTTTT
-	TRBV11-2	TRBJ2-4	-	CASSPARGKTKNIQYF	TGTGCCAGCAGCCCCGCTCGGGGCAAAACCAAAAACATTCAGTACTTC
few	TRBV28	TRBJ2-7	TRBD1	CASSSGQTSYEQYF	TGTGCCAGCAGTTCGGGACAGACGTCCTACGAGCAGTACTTC
-	TRBV6-1	TRBJ1-1	TRBD1	CASSGAGGAPEAFF	TGTGCCAGCAGTGGGGCAGGGGGCGCCCCTGAAGCTTTCTTT
many	TRBV20-1	TRBJ2-3	-	CSARQGADTQYF	TGCAGTGCTAGGCAGGGCGCAGATACGCAGTATTTT
few	TRBV7-8	TRBJ2-1	-	CASSLGRDGSNEQFF	TGTGCCAGCAGCTTAGGCAGGGACGGATCTAATGAGCAGTTCTTC
-	TRBV2	TRBJ2-5	-	CASGEVVETQYF	TGTGCCAGCGGTGAGGTTGTGGAGACCCAGTACTTC
-	TRBV18	TRBJ2-7	-	CASSPNSAVYEQYF	TGTGCCAGCTCACCAAATTCTGCCGTATACGAGCAGTACTTC
-	TRBV6-4	TRBJ2-6	TRBD2	CASSSGGGHGANVLTF	TGTGCCAGCAGTTCGGGAGGGGGGCACGGGGCCAACGTCCTGACTTTC
-	TRBV6-2/TRBV6-3	TRBJ2-2	TRBD2	CASSLAGVATGELFF	TGTGCCAGCAGTTTAGCGGGAGTCGCCACCGGGGAGCTGTTTTTT
-	TRBV7-6	TRBJ2-3	-	CASSSDLASTDTQYF	TGTGCCAGCAGCTCAGATCTCGCTAGCACAGATACGCAGTATTTT
few	TRBV3-1	TRBJ2-7	-	CASSQVFGAYEQYF	TGTGCCAGCAGCCAAGTTTTCGGAGCTTACGAGCAGTACTTC
few	TRBV4-1	TRBJ2-5	TRBD1	CASSRTAGQAETQYF	TGCGCCAGCAGCCGCACGGCGGGACAGGCGGAGACCCAGTACTTC
many	TRBV20-1	TRBJ2-2	-	CSASGENTGELFF	TGCAGTGCTAGCGGCGAGAACACCGGGGAGCTGTTTTTT
once	TRBV5-6	TRBJ1-3	-	CAGSLRSEPGTIYF	TGTGCCGGCAGCCTAAGATCGGAGCCCGGCACCATATATTTT
many	TRBV5-8	TRBJ1-4	-	CASNPGTDLVNEKLFF	TGTGCCAGCAACCCGGGGACGGACCTAGTGAATGAAAAACTGTTTTTT